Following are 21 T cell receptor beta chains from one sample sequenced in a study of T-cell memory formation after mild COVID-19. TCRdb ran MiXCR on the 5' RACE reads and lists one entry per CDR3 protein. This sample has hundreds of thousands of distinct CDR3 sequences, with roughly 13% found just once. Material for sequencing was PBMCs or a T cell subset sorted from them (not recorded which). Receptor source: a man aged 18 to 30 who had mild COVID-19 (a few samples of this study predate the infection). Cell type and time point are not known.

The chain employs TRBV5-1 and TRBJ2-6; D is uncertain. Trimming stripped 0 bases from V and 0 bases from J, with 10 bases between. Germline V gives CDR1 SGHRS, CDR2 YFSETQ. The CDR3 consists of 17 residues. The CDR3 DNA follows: TGCGCCAGCAGCTTGGTCCCACAGAGCTCTGGGGCCAACGTCCTGACTTTC. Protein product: CASSLVPQSSGANVLTF. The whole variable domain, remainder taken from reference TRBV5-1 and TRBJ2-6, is KAGVTQTPRYLIKTRGQQVTLSCSPISGHRSVSWYQQTPGQGLQFLFEYFSETQRNKGNFPGRFSGRQFSNSRSEMNVSTLELGDSALYLCASSLVPQSSGANVLTFGAGSRLTVL.

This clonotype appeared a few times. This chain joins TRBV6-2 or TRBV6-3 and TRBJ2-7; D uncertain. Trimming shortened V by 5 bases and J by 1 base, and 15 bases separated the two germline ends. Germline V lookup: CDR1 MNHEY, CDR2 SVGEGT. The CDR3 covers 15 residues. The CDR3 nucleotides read TGTGCCAGCAGTACCCCTCCGATCCTATCCTACGAGCAGTACTTC. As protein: CASSTPPILSYEQYF.

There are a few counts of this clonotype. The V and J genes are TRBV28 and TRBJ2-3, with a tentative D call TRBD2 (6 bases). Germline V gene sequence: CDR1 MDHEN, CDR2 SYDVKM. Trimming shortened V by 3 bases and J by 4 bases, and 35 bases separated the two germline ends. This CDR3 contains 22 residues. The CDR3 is CASSFILTKAGGRSRAADTQYF. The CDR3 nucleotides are TGTGCCAGCAGTTTCATTTTGACGAAAGCCGGGGGACGCTCAAGAGCAGCAGATACGCAGTATTTT.

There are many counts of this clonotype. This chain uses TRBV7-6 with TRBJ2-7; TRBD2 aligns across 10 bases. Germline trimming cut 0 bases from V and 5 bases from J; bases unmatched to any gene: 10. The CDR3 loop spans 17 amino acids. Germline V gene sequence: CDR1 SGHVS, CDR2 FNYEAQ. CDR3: CASSLALWSGGVHEQYF. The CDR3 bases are TGTGCCAGCAGCTTAGCGTTGTGGAGCGGGGGGGTCCACGAGCAGTACTTC.

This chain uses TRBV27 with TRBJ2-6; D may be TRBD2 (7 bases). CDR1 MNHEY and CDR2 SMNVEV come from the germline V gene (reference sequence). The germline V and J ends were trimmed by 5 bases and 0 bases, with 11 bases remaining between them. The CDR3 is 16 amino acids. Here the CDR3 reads CASSGGGFSGANVLTF. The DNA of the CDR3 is TGTGCCAGCAGTGGCGGGGGCTTCTCTGGGGCCAACGTCCTGACTTTC.

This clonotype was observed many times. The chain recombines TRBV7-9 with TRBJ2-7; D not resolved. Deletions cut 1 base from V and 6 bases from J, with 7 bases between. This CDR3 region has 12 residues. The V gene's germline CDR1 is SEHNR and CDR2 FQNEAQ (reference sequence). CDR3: CASSLDQFEQYF. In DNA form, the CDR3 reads TGTGCCAGCAGCTTAGATCAGTTCGAGCAGTACTTC.

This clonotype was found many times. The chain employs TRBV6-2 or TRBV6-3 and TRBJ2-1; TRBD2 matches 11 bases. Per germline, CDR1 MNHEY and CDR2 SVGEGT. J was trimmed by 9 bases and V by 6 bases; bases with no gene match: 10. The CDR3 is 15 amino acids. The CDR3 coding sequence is TGTGCCAGCAGCCTTAGCGGGGGGGCTTTTGCTGAGCAGTTCTTC. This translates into CASSLSGGAFAEQFF.

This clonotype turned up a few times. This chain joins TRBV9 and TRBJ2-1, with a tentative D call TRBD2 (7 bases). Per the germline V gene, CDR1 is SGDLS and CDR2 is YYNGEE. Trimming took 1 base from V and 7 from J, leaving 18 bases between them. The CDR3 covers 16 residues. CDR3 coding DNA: TGTGCCAGCAGCGTACAAGGCGGGGGCGCGCAGAATGAGCAGTTCTTC. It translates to CASSVQGGGAQNEQFF.

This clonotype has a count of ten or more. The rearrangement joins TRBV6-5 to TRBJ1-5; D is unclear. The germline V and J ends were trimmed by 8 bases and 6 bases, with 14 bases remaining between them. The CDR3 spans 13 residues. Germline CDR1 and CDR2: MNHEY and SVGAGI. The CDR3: CASWRGKGQPQHF. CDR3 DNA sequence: TGTGCCAGCTGGAGAGGGAAGGGTCAGCCCCAGCATTTT.

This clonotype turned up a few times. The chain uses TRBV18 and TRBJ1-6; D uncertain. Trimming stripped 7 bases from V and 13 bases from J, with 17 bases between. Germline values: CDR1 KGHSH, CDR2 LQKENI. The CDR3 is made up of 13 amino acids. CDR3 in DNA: TGTGCCAGCTTCCGGCGGGCGGCGGACCCCCTCCACTTT. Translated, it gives CASFRRAADPLHF.

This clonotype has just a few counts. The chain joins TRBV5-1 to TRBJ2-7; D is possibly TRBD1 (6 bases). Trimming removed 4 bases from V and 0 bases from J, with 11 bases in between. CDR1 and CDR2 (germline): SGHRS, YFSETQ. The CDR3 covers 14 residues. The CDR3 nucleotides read TGCGCCAGCAGCATCTCGGACAGCTCCTACGAGCAGTACTTC. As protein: CASSISDSSYEQYF.

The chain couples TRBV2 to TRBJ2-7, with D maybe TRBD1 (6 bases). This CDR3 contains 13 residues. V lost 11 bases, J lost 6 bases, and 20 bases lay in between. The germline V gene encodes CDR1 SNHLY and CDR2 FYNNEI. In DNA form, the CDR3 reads TGTGCCGGTCACGACATTCCCAGGGGCGAGCAGTACTTC. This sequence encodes CAGHDIPRGEQYF.

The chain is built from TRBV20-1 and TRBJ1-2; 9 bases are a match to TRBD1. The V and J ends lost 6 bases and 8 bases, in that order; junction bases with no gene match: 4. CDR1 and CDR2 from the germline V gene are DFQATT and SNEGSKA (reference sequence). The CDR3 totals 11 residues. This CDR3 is CSAVDRGGYTF. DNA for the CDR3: TGCAGTGCCGTGGACAGGGGCGGCTACACCTTC.

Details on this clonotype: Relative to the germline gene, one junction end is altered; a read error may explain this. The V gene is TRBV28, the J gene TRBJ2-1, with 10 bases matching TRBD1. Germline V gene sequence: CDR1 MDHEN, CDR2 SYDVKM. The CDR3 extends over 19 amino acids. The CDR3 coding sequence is TGTGCCAGCAGTTTATTTTCGGTCGGGGGACAGGGGACCTACGATGAGCAGTTCTTC. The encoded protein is CASSLFSVGGQGTYDEQFF.

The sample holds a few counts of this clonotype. The CDR3 coding sequence is TGCGCCAGCAGCCAAAACAGGGCGGGCACTGAAGCTTTCTTT. Translating it yields CASSQNRAGTEAFF. The chain couples TRBV4-1 to TRBJ1-1; possibly TRBD1 for D (6 bases). In germline, CDR1 is MGHRA, CDR2 YSYEKL. The length of the CDR3 is 14 residues. V gave up 2 bases and J gave up 4 bases, with 11 bases separating them.

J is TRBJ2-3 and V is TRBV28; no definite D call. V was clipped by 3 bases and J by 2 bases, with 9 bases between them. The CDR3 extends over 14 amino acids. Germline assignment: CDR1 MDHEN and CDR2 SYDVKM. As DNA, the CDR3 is TGTGCCAGCAGTTTTGGGCGAAACACAGATACGCAGTATTTT. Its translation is CASSFGRNTDTQYF.

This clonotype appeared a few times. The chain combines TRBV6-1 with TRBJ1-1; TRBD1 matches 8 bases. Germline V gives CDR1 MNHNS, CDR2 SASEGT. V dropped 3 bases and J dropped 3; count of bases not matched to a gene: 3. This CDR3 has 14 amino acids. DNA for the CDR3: TGTGCCAGCAGTGACTCAGGGGGCGACACTGAAGCTTTCTTT. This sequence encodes CASSDSGGDTEAFF.

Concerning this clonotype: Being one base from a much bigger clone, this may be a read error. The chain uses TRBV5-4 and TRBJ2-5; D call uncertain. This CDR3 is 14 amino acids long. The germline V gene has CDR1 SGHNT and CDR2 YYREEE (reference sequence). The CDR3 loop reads CSSSLELTAETQYF. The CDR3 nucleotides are TGTTCCAGCAGCTTGGAGCTAACCGCGGAGACCCAGTACTTC.

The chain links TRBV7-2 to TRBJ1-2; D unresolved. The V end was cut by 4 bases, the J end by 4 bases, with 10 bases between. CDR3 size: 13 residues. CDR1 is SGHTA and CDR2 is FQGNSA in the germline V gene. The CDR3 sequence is CASSSRVGYGYTF. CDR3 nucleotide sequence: TGTGCCAGCAGCTCTAGAGTAGGCTATGGCTACACCTTC.

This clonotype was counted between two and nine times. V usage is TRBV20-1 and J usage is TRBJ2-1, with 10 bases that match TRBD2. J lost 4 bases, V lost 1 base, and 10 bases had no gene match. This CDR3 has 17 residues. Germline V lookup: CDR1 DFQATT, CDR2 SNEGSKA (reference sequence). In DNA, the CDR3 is TGCAGTGCTAGAGGGCCCAGTGAGCGGGGGGGATACAATGAGCAGTTCTTC. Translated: CSARGPSERGGYNEQFF.

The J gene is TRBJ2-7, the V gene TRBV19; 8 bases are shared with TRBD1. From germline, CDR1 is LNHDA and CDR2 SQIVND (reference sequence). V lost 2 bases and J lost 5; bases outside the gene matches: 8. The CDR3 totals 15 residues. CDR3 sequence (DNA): TGTGCCAGTAGTATATCCAGGGGGCTGCTCGACGAGCAGTACTTC. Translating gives CASSISRGLLDEQYF.